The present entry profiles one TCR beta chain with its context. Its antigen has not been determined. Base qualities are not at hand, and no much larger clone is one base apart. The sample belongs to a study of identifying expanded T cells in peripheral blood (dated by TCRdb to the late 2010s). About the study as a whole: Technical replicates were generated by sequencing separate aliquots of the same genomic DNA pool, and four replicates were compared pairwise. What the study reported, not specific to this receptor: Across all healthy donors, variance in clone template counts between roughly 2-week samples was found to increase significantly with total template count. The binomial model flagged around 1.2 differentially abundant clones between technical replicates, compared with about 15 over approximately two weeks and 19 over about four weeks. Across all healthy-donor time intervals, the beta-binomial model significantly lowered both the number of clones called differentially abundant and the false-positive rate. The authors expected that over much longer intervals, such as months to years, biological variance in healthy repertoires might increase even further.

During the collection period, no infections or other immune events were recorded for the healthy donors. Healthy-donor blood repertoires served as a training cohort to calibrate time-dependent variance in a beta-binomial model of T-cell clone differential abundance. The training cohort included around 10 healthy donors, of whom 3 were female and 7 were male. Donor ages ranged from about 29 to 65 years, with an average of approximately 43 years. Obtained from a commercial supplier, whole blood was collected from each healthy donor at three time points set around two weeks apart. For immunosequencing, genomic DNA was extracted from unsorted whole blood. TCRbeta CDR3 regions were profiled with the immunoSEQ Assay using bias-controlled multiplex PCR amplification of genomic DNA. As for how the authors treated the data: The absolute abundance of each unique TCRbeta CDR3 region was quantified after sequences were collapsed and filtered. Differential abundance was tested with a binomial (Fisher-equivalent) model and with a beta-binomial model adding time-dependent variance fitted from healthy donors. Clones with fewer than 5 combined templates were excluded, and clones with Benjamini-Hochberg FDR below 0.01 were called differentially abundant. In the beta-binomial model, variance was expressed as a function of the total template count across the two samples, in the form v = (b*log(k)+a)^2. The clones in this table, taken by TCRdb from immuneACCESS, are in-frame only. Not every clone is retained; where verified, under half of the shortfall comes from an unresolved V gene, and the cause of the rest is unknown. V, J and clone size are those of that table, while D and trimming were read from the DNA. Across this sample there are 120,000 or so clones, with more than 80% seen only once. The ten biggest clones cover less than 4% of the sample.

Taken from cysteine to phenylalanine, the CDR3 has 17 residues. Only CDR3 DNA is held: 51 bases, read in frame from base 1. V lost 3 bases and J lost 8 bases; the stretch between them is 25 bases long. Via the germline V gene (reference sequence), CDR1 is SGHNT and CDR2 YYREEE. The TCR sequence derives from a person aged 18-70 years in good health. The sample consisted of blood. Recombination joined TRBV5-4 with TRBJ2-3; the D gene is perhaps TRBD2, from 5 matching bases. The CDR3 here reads CASSSEGPIVPAGTQYF. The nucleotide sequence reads TGTGCCAGCAGCTCCGAGGGCCCGATTGTTCCTGCGGGTACGCAGTATTTT.